Listed below are T cell receptor beta chains from one sample, sequenced in a study of blood T cell repertoires in COVID-19. TCRdb's copy holds only in-frame clones and misses some; the assay was immunoSEQ multiplex PCR. The sample carries about 190,000 clones, roughly nine tenths recorded once. Sequencing input: PBMCs or T cells enriched from blood (not recorded which). All receptors derive from a woman aged 40 to 49 in a cohort exposed to, infected with or recovered from COVID-19 (not recorded which). The CDR3 runs from the conserved cysteine through the conserved F or W. The order of the fields is clone size, D gene, V gene, J gene, CDR3 DNA, CDR3 protein. A D gene is named only where the DNA matches it firmly. Clone size is shown for a subset of rows, as once, few, many or a class of expanded clone.

clone_size: few
d_call: -
v_call: TRBV6-2/TRBV6-3
j_call: TRBJ1-1
cdr3_nt: TGTGCCAGCAGTACCCCCATCGGCGGGGACACTGAAGCTTTCTTT
cdr3_aa: CASSTPIGGDTEAFF

clone_size: -
d_call: TRBD1
v_call: TRBV6-5
j_call: TRBJ1-2
cdr3_nt: TGTGCCAGCAGTTTCTTATTACAGGGGGCAGGCTATGGCTACACCTTC
cdr3_aa: CASSFLLQGAGYGYTF

clone_size: -
d_call: TRBD1
v_call: TRBV19
j_call: TRBJ1-2
cdr3_nt: TGTGCCAGTAAAGGGACAGGGGTTGCCTATGGCTACACCTTC
cdr3_aa: CASKGTGVAYGYTF

clone_size: -
d_call: TRBD1
v_call: TRBV6-6
j_call: TRBJ1-2
cdr3_nt: TGTGCCAGCAGTTCACAGGGGCCTAACTATGGCTACACCTTC
cdr3_aa: CASSSQGPNYGYTF

clone_size: -
d_call: -
v_call: TRBV6-4
j_call: TRBJ1-1
cdr3_nt: TGTGCCAGCAGTGAAGGGGGTGCTGAAGCTTTCTTT
cdr3_aa: CASSEGGAEAFF

clone_size: -
d_call: TRBD1
v_call: TRBV28
j_call: TRBJ1-1
cdr3_nt: TGTGCCAGCAGTTTGTACAGGGGGCACACTGAAGCTTTCTTT
cdr3_aa: CASSLYRGHTEAFF

clone_size: few
d_call: -
v_call: TRBV13
j_call: TRBJ2-5
cdr3_nt: TGTGCCAGCAGCTTAGGCAGGGGCGGCAGCAGGACCCAGTACTTC
cdr3_aa: CASSLGRGGSRTQYF

clone_size: -
d_call: -
v_call: TRBV6-5
j_call: TRBJ1-1
cdr3_nt: TGTGCCAGCAGCTTCGACGGGCGGGTGAACACTGAAGCTTTCTTT
cdr3_aa: CASSFDGRVNTEAFF

clone_size: -
d_call: -
v_call: TRBV7-2
j_call: TRBJ2-3
cdr3_nt: TGTGCCAGCAGCTTTGGAACGGGGGGCTGGCGGGTGGATACGCAGTATTTT
cdr3_aa: CASSFGTGGWRVDTQYF

clone_size: -
d_call: -
v_call: TRBV5-6
j_call: TRBJ2-3
cdr3_nt: TGTGCCAGCAGCTTGGGAGCACCACCCACAGATACGCAGTATTTT
cdr3_aa: CASSLGAPPTDTQYF

clone_size: -
d_call: -
v_call: TRBV7-2
j_call: TRBJ1-1
cdr3_nt: TGTGCCAGCAGCCCAGGCAGGGGCCGGACTGAAGCTTTCTTT
cdr3_aa: CASSPGRGRTEAFF

clone_size: -
d_call: TRBD1
v_call: TRBV5-1
j_call: TRBJ2-4
cdr3_nt: TGCGCCAGCAGCCCAGGGACAGGCACGCAAAACATTCAGTACTTC
cdr3_aa: CASSPGTGTQNIQYF

clone_size: -
d_call: -
v_call: TRBV5-1
j_call: TRBJ1-1
cdr3_nt: TGCGCCAGCAGCTTGGGACAGGAAGCTTTCTTT
cdr3_aa: CASSLGQEAFF

clone_size: -
d_call: TRBD1
v_call: TRBV28
j_call: TRBJ1-2
cdr3_nt: TGTGCCAGCAGTACAGGGGGGCCTGGCTACACCTTC
cdr3_aa: CASSTGGPGYTF

clone_size: -
d_call: -
v_call: TRBV14
j_call: TRBJ2-7
cdr3_nt: TGTGCCAGCAGCCAAGATCGAAAGCGGACGTACTTC
cdr3_aa: CASSQDRKRTYF

clone_size: -
d_call: -
v_call: TRBV20-1
j_call: TRBJ2-7
cdr3_nt: TGCAGTGCTAGTGGTACCGTGCAGGCCCCCTACGAGCAGTACTTC
cdr3_aa: CSASGTVQAPYEQYF

clone_size: -
d_call: -
v_call: TRBV27
j_call: TRBJ2-1
cdr3_nt: TGTGCCAGCAGCCTCGACTTTTACAATGAGCAGTTCTTC
cdr3_aa: CASSLDFYNEQFF

clone_size: -
d_call: -
v_call: TRBV6-5
j_call: TRBJ1-1
cdr3_nt: TGTGCCAGCAGTTACGAACTGCGGACAGAAGCTTTCTTT
cdr3_aa: CASSYELRTEAFF

clone_size: -
d_call: TRBD1
v_call: TRBV7-9
j_call: TRBJ1-1
cdr3_nt: TGTGCCAGCAGCTCCTCACACCGGGACAGGGGTGCTGAAGCTTTCTTT
cdr3_aa: CASSSSHRDRGAEAFF

clone_size: few
d_call: -
v_call: TRBV6-1
j_call: TRBJ1-2
cdr3_nt: TGTGCCAGCAGTGAACGCAGCTATGGCTACACCTTC
cdr3_aa: CASSERSYGYTF

clone_size: -
d_call: -
v_call: TRBV5-1
j_call: TRBJ2-5
cdr3_nt: TGCGCCAGCAGCGGACAGAACCAAGAGACCCAGTACTTC
cdr3_aa: CASSGQNQETQYF

clone_size: few
d_call: -
v_call: TRBV6-2/TRBV6-3
j_call: TRBJ2-7
cdr3_nt: TGTGCCAGCAGTTACGTAGCGGATAACCACGAGCAGTACTTC
cdr3_aa: CASSYVADNHEQYF

clone_size: -
d_call: -
v_call: TRBV9
j_call: TRBJ2-1
cdr3_nt: TGTGCCAGCAGCCCCCTCCGGGACACTCGTCCGGGCACCTACAATGAGCAGTTCTTC
cdr3_aa: CASSPLRDTRPGTYNEQFF

clone_size: -
d_call: -
v_call: TRBV2
j_call: TRBJ1-5
cdr3_nt: TGTGCCAGCAGTCTCACTCTGCGGGGCAATCAGCCCCAGCATTTT
cdr3_aa: CASSLTLRGNQPQHF

clone_size: -
d_call: -
v_call: TRBV27
j_call: TRBJ2-1
cdr3_nt: TGTGCCAGCTGCACCAATAGCGGCCCCTCTCCCAATGAGCAGTTCTTC
cdr3_aa: CASCTNSGPSPNEQFF

clone_size: -
d_call: -
v_call: TRBV21-1
j_call: TRBJ1-1
cdr3_nt: TGTGCCAGCAGCAGGACAGGGGCGAACACTGAAGCTTTCTTT
cdr3_aa: CASSRTGANTEAFF

clone_size: -
d_call: -
v_call: TRBV27
j_call: TRBJ1-5
cdr3_nt: TGTGCCAGCAGTTATACAGGGAACAAGCCCCAGCATTTT
cdr3_aa: CASSYTGNKPQHF

clone_size: -
d_call: TRBD1
v_call: TRBV3-1/TRBV3-2
j_call: TRBJ1-2
cdr3_nt: TGTGCCAGCAGCCACCTCGACAGGGGGATCTATGGCTACACCTTC
cdr3_aa: CASSHLDRGIYGYTF

clone_size: -
d_call: -
v_call: TRBV6-2/TRBV6-3
j_call: TRBJ1-1
cdr3_nt: TGTGCCAGCAGTTCCAGCACTGAAGCTTTCTTT
cdr3_aa: CASSSSTEAFF

clone_size: -
d_call: TRBD2
v_call: TRBV9
j_call: TRBJ2-7
cdr3_nt: TGTGCCAGCAGCGTCGGGACTACCTCCGAGCAGTACTTC
cdr3_aa: CASSVGTTSEQYF

clone_size: -
d_call: -
v_call: TRBV18
j_call: TRBJ2-5
cdr3_nt: TGTGCCAGCTCACCGTCCGGGGAAGAGACCCAGTACTTC
cdr3_aa: CASSPSGEETQYF

clone_size: -
d_call: -
v_call: TRBV25-1
j_call: TRBJ1-1
cdr3_nt: TGTGCCAGCACGTTACAGGGTGGTAACACTGAAGCTTTCTTT
cdr3_aa: CASTLQGGNTEAFF

clone_size: -
d_call: -
v_call: TRBV21-1
j_call: TRBJ2-3
cdr3_nt: TGTGCCAGCAGCAAAGATCGACAGCCCACAGATACGCAGTATTTT
cdr3_aa: CASSKDRQPTDTQYF

clone_size: -
d_call: TRBD1
v_call: TRBV5-6
j_call: TRBJ2-3
cdr3_nt: TGTGCCAGCAGACCAAGAATGGACAGGGCTAGCACAGATACGCAGTATTTT
cdr3_aa: CASRPRMDRASTDTQYF

clone_size: -
d_call: TRBD2
v_call: TRBV4-2
j_call: TRBJ2-1
cdr3_nt: TGTGCCAGCAGCCAAATGGGTAGCGGGGGGAGCTACAATGAGCAGTTCTTC
cdr3_aa: CASSQMGSGGSYNEQFF

clone_size: -
d_call: TRBD1
v_call: TRBV2
j_call: TRBJ1-5
cdr3_nt: TGTGCCAGCAGCAAAGACAGGGGCGGGTACCAGCCCCAGCATTTT
cdr3_aa: CASSKDRGGYQPQHF

clone_size: -
d_call: -
v_call: TRBV30
j_call: TRBJ2-1
cdr3_nt: TGTGCCTGGAGTGTGTGGACAGAGCAGTTCTTC
cdr3_aa: CAWSVWTEQFF

clone_size: -
d_call: TRBD1
v_call: TRBV7-2
j_call: TRBJ1-2
cdr3_nt: TGTGCCAGCAGCGTGGGACAGCTTTTCTATGGCTACACCTTC
cdr3_aa: CASSVGQLFYGYTF

clone_size: -
d_call: -
v_call: TRBV4-1
j_call: TRBJ1-2
cdr3_nt: TGCGCCAGCAGCCAAGATCTGTTCAGGCCCGGGAGCTACACCTTC
cdr3_aa: CASSQDLFRPGSYTF

clone_size: once
d_call: -
v_call: TRBV7-9
j_call: TRBJ1-3
cdr3_nt: TGTGCCAGCAGCTTTGGGGGGTCCGGACCTGGAAACACCATATATTTT
cdr3_aa: CASSFGGSGPGNTIYF

clone_size: -
d_call: -
v_call: TRBV6-1
j_call: TRBJ1-1
cdr3_nt: TGTGCCAGCAGTGATTTCAGGAACACTGAAGCTTTCTTT
cdr3_aa: CASSDFRNTEAFF

clone_size: -
d_call: -
v_call: TRBV19
j_call: TRBJ2-7
cdr3_nt: TGTGCCAGTAGTTTGGGGGAAGGGGGCTACGAGCAGTACTTC
cdr3_aa: CASSLGEGGYEQYF

clone_size: -
d_call: -
v_call: TRBV7-2
j_call: TRBJ1-3
cdr3_nt: TGTGCCAGCACCGTCGACAGGTTCTCTGGAAACACCATATATTTT
cdr3_aa: CASTVDRFSGNTIYF